The rows below give T cell receptor beta chains drawn from one sample of a study of T cell clusters in autoimmune cytopenias. With the multiplex PCR reads reprocessed, TCRdb shows one record per CDR3 protein and no DNA. Its clone listing holds about 7,000 distinct CDR3 sequences. These data also formed part of another study, on T cell repertoires in aging, cancer and after chemotherapy.

Material for sequencing was peripheral blood. These receptors all stem from a human donor in good health. Both conserved end residues are part of each CDR3. Each record gives: clone size, J gene, V gene, CDR3 protein. Clone size appears in some rows only: once, few, many, or a class for an expanded clone.

medium-sized,TRBJ1-1,TRBV27,CASSLFRNTEAFF
.,TRBJ1-1,TRBV27,CASSSDSKVTEAFF
medium-sized,TRBJ1-1,TRBV6-5,CASIGVGTEAFF
medium-sized,TRBJ2-5,TRBV19,CASSMGGETQYF
medium-sized,TRBJ1-6,TRBV27,CASSSFSGYRSPLHF
.,TRBJ2-1,TRBV27,CASSTRLAGGPYNEQFF
.,TRBJ2-3,TRBV20-1,CSARVLGTDTQYF
.,TRBJ2-3,TRBV6-4,CASSLAGATDTQYF
.,TRBJ2-1,TRBV6-4,CASSRGRGGRYNEQFF
.,TRBJ1-2,TRBV6-5,CASSRDNYGYTF
.,TRBJ1-2,TRBV6-5,CASSYPSGLGDYGYTF
.,TRBJ2-3,TRBV10-3,CAISTLGGGRADTQYF
.,TRBJ1-2,TRBV6-2/TRBV6-3,CASSYSTVWREVGLYGYTF
.,TRBJ1-1,TRBV18,CASSPPQGTEAFF
medium-sized,TRBJ2-7,TRBV27,CASRYSGGPIYEQYF
.,TRBJ2-3,TRBV5-6,CASSLVRRADTQYF
medium-sized,TRBJ1-5,TRBV12-3/TRBV12-4,CASSLRQNQPQHF
medium-sized,TRBJ1-2,TRBV6-2/TRBV6-3,CASTRDGGGYGYTF
medium-sized,TRBJ1-5,TRBV19,CASSREEQPQHF
.,TRBJ2-1,TRBV6-5,CASTDGGLYNEQFF
medium-sized,TRBJ2-7,TRBV19,CASSLGWGDRYEQYF
.,TRBJ1-1,TRBV6-5,CATSPRGRNTEAFF
.,TRBJ2-3,TRBV6-2/TRBV6-3,CASSGRDTDTQYF
.,TRBJ1-2,TRBV6-2/TRBV6-3,CASSWGQNYGYTF
.,TRBJ2-1,TRBV20-1,CSAITGDSSYNEQFF
.,TRBJ1-5,TRBV10-3,CAISESGGGGQPQHF
.,TRBJ1-5,TRBV6-2/TRBV6-3,CASSLQKNQPQHF
medium-sized,TRBJ1-1,TRBV6-2/TRBV6-3,CASSYVGANTEAFF